The clone carrying this T cell receptor beta chain came up a few times. Its matching antigen is unknown. The sample belongs to a study of radiotherapy plus CTLA-4 blockade in lung cancer. Study-level points and caveats: Increased serum interferon-beta after radiation also reportedly predicted response strongly.

Libraries were prepared by immunoSEQ multiplex PCR; TCRdb keeps only in-frame clonotypes and omits some of them. The profile shows about 67,000 clones, approximately 76% of them singletons. CDR3 length: 14 amino acids. The V gene's germline CDR1 is MGHDK and CDR2 SYGVNS. Trimming took 2 bases from V and 3 from J, leaving 11 bases between them. This chain uses TRBV25-1 with TRBJ2-7, with D perhaps matching TRBD1 (5 bases). The source material was peripheral blood, sampled from a patient treated with radiotherapy plus ipilimumab. The clonotype was recovered from a human donor with non-small cell lung cancer whose response to radiotherapy plus ipilimumab could not be evaluated. Some clones in this sample may be carry-over from other donors' samples. The CDR3 bases are TGTGCCAGCAGTGAAAGGGGCACCTTCTACGAGCAGTACTTC. It specifies CASSERGTFYEQYF.